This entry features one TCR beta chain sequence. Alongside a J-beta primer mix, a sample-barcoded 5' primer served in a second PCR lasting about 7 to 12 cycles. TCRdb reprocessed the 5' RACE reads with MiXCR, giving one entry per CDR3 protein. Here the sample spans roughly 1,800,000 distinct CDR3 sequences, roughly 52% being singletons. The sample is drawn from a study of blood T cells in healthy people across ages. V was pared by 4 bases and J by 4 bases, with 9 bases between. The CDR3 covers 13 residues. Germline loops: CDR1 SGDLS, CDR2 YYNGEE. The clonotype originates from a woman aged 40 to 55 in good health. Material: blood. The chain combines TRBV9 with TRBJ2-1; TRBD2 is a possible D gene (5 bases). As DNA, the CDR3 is TGTGCCAGCAGCAAGGGAGCTTACAATGAGCAGTTCTTC. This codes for CASSKGAYNEQFF.